These T cell receptor beta chains were read from a single sample in a study of T-cell memory formation after mild COVID-19. TCRdb fed the 5' RACE reads into MiXCR, producing one record per CDR3 protein. Here the sample spans approximately 440,000 distinct CDR3 sequences, around 18% being singletons. The sample was PBMCs or a T cell subset sorted from them (not recorded which). The receptor source for this set is an adult woman who had mild COVID-19 (a few samples of this study predate the infection). Cell type and time point are not known. Each CDR3 is given with its conserved first and last residue. D genes are given only for firm matches. The size of a clone is reported for some rows only, either as once, few or many, or as a class for expanded clones.

abundance: few; d_gene: .; j_gene: TRBJ2-5; v_gene: TRBV20-1; CDR3aa: CSARDPEETQYF; CDR3nt: TGCAGTGCTAGAGATCCAGAAGAGACCCAGTACTTC
abundance: .; d_gene: .; j_gene: TRBJ2-2; v_gene: TRBV24-1; CDR3aa: CATSDPTSNTGELFF; CDR3nt: TGTGCCACCAGTGACCCGACATCGAACACCGGGGAGCTGTTTTTT
abundance: few; d_gene: .; j_gene: TRBJ2-7; v_gene: TRBV20-1; CDR3aa: CSFTRADLYEQYF; CDR3nt: TGCAGTTTCACCCGGGCCGACCTCTACGAGCAGTACTTC
abundance: .; d_gene: TRBD2; j_gene: TRBJ2-1; v_gene: TRBV7-2; CDR3aa: CASSPSGGLYNEQFF; CDR3nt: TGTGCCAGCAGCCCTAGCGGGGGGCTTTACAATGAGCAGTTCTTC
abundance: .; d_gene: .; j_gene: TRBJ1-6; v_gene: TRBV6-5; CDR3aa: CASRGSSYNSPLHF; CDR3nt: TGTGCCAGCAGAGGTAGCTCCTATAATTCACCCCTCCACTTT
abundance: .; d_gene: .; j_gene: TRBJ1-2; v_gene: TRBV12-3/TRBV12-4; CDR3aa: CAQRQANYGYTF; CDR3nt: TGTGCCCAGCGGCAGGCGAACTATGGCTACACCTTC
abundance: few; d_gene: .; j_gene: TRBJ1-1; v_gene: TRBV20-1; CDR3aa: CSARYRLGKNTEAFF; CDR3nt: TGCAGTGCCCGCTACCGACTCGGGAAGAACACTGAAGCTTTCTTT
abundance: few; d_gene: TRBD1; j_gene: TRBJ1-2; v_gene: TRBV20-1; CDR3aa: CSASARGQYGYTF; CDR3nt: TGCAGTGCTAGTGCCAGGGGGCAGTATGGCTACACCTTC
abundance: .; d_gene: .; j_gene: TRBJ1-2; v_gene: TRBV2; CDR3aa: CASSVRALNYGYTF; CDR3nt: TGTGCCAGCAGCGTGAGAGCCCTTAACTATGGCTACACCTTC
abundance: .; d_gene: .; j_gene: TRBJ2-1; v_gene: TRBV28; CDR3aa: CASSSPPGEQFF; CDR3nt: TGTGCCAGCAGTTCCCCCCCGGGTGAGCAGTTCTTC
abundance: .; d_gene: .; j_gene: TRBJ2-1; v_gene: TRBV4-3; CDR3aa: CASSQDGGLKSYNEQFF; CDR3nt: TGCGCCAGCAGCCAAGATGGTGGCCTTAAGTCCTACAATGAGCAGTTCTTC
abundance: few; d_gene: .; j_gene: TRBJ2-2; v_gene: TRBV7-2; CDR3aa: CASSLGRGELFF; CDR3nt: TGTGCCAGCAGCTTGGGCAGGGGGGAGCTGTTTTTT
abundance: .; d_gene: .; j_gene: TRBJ2-2; v_gene: TRBV11-1; CDR3aa: CASSRGLASGELFF; CDR3nt: TGTGCCAGCAGCCGAGGGCTAGCGAGCGGGGAGCTGTTTTTT
abundance: .; d_gene: .; j_gene: TRBJ2-7; v_gene: TRBV5-1; CDR3aa: CASSLAFGQPYEQYF; CDR3nt: TGCGCCAGCAGCTTGGCCTTCGGACAGCCCTACGAGCAGTACTTC
abundance: few; d_gene: TRBD2; j_gene: TRBJ2-3; v_gene: TRBV29-1; CDR3aa: CSVAGRGTDTQYF; CDR3nt: TGCAGCGTTGCCGGGAGGGGCACAGATACGCAGTATTTT
abundance: few; d_gene: TRBD2; j_gene: TRBJ2-1; v_gene: TRBV29-1; CDR3aa: CSVEPGTSGSHEQFF; CDR3nt: TGCAGCGTTGAACCCGGGACTAGCGGGAGCCATGAGCAGTTCTTC
abundance: .; d_gene: .; j_gene: TRBJ1-2; v_gene: TRBV12-3/TRBV12-4; CDR3aa: CASTRSGGNNYGYTF; CDR3nt: TGTGCCAGCACTCGGTCGGGAGGGAATAACTATGGCTACACCTTC
abundance: once; d_gene: .; j_gene: TRBJ2-7; v_gene: TRBV10-3; CDR3aa: CAISEFQVEQYF; CDR3nt: TGTGCCATCAGTGAGTTTCAGGTAGAGCAGTACTTC
abundance: .; d_gene: TRBD2; j_gene: TRBJ2-5; v_gene: TRBV27; CDR3aa: CASRTLAGDQETQYF; CDR3nt: TGTGCCAGCAGGACACTAGCGGGGGACCAAGAGACCCAGTACTTC
abundance: .; d_gene: .; j_gene: TRBJ2-7; v_gene: TRBV12-3/TRBV12-4; CDR3aa: CASSLIPDSYEQYF; CDR3nt: TGTGCCAGCAGTTTAATCCCAGATTCCTACGAGCAGTACTTC
abundance: .; d_gene: .; j_gene: TRBJ1-4; v_gene: TRBV29-1; CDR3aa: CSVDEGIGEKLFF; CDR3nt: TGCAGCGTAGACGAGGGGATCGGTGAAAAACTGTTTTTT
abundance: many; d_gene: TRBD2; j_gene: TRBJ2-1; v_gene: TRBV5-1; CDR3aa: CASSSGRTYNEQFF; CDR3nt: TGCGCCAGCAGCAGCGGGAGAACCTACAATGAGCAGTTCTTC
abundance: .; d_gene: TRBD2; j_gene: TRBJ2-1; v_gene: TRBV7-9; CDR3aa: CASSHFRRGGDQQFF; CDR3nt: TGTGCCAGCAGCCACTTTCGCCGGGGGGGGGATCAGCAGTTCTTC
abundance: .; d_gene: .; j_gene: TRBJ1-2; v_gene: TRBV12-3/TRBV12-4; CDR3aa: CASSTRVFGYTF; CDR3nt: TGTGCCAGCAGTACCAGGGTGTTCGGCTACACCTTC
abundance: few; d_gene: TRBD2; j_gene: TRBJ2-1; v_gene: TRBV20-1; CDR3aa: CSARGRTSGDYNEQFF; CDR3nt: TGCAGTGCTAGAGGTAGGACTAGCGGTGACTACAATGAGCAGTTCTTC
abundance: few; d_gene: .; j_gene: TRBJ2-1; v_gene: TRBV2; CDR3aa: CASGVERDYEQFF; CDR3nt: TGTGCCAGCGGGGTTGAGAGGGACTATGAGCAGTTCTTC